Listed below are T cell receptor beta chains from one sample, sequenced in a study of T cell repertoires in cytomegalovirus infection. In TCRdb, the reads were re-called with MiXCR into one record per CDR3 protein. The sample lists some 920,000 distinct CDR3 sequences, under 40% occurring once. Their recognized antigens are unknown. The source was cultured CD8+ T cells from PBMCs, collected from culture after CMV antigen stimulation. Receptors were obtained from a human donor in good health (CMV status not recorded). Some clones in this sample may be carry-over from other donors' samples. Each CDR3 is given with its conserved first and last residue. The D gene is left open where the match is weak. Clone size is given for some rows only: seen once, a few or many times, or a class if the clone is expanded.

many,TRBJ2-1,-,TRBV7-2,CASSFPGQPHEQFF,TGTGCCAGCAGCTTCCCGGGACAACCTCATGAGCAGTTCTTC
few,TRBJ2-3,TRBD1,TRBV28,CASRGQGARRTDTQYF,TGTGCCAGCAGGGGGCAGGGGGCTAGGAGAACAGATACGCAGTATTTT
many,TRBJ2-1,-,TRBV7-6,CASSLDISVHEQFF,TGTGCCAGCAGCTTGGACATTAGTGTCCATGAGCAGTTCTTC
once,TRBJ2-3,-,TRBV7-6,CASSLIGSADTQYF,TGTGCCAGCAGCTTAATAGGGAGCGCGGATACGCAGTATTTT
many,TRBJ2-3,TRBD2,TRBV7-8,CASSPSGGSQRTQYF,TGTGCCAGCAGCCCTAGCGGGGGGTCCCAAAGGACGCAGTATTTT
-,TRBJ2-2,-,TRBV28,CASSPGPINTGELFF,TGTGCCAGCAGCCCGGGACCGATAAACACCGGGGAGCTGTTTTTT
-,TRBJ2-1,-,TRBV19,CASSIWGAHEQFF,TGTGCCAGTAGTATTTGGGGGGCACATGAGCAGTTCTTC
once,TRBJ2-5,-,TRBV12-5,CASGLGGPQETQYF,TGTGCTAGTGGTTTGGGGGGACCTCAAGAGACCCAGTACTTC
-,TRBJ2-5,-,TRBV18,CASSPPTSRVQETQYF,TGTGCCAGCTCACCACCCACTAGCAGAGTCCAAGAGACCCAGTACTTC
few,TRBJ2-1,-,TRBV6-5,CASSYSNGGHNEQFF,TGTGCCAGCAGTTACTCGAACGGGGGTCACAATGAGCAGTTCTTC
few,TRBJ2-7,-,TRBV7-9,CASSLGGEPEQYF,TGTGCCAGCAGCTTAGGGGGGGAGCCCGAGCAGTACTTC
many,TRBJ1-1,-,TRBV7-2,CASTPPVSEAFF,TGTGCCAGCACCCCCCCGGTATCTGAAGCTTTCTTT
-,TRBJ2-3,TRBD2,TRBV20-1,CSAGTISTDTQYF,TGCAGTGCCGGGACTATTAGCACAGATACGCAGTATTTT
few,TRBJ2-1,-,TRBV11-3,CASSLDLWGIQFF,TGTGCCAGCAGCTTAGATCTGTGGGGGATCCAGTTCTTC
few,TRBJ2-1,TRBD1,TRBV27,CASSFLDRGRDEQFF,TGTGCCAGCAGTTTCCTCGACAGGGGGCGGGATGAGCAGTTCTTC
many,TRBJ1-2,TRBD1,TRBV7-8,CASSVTPPTGTVGYTF,TGTGCCAGCAGCGTTACCCCTCCGACAGGGACGGTTGGCTACACCTTC
-,TRBJ2-7,TRBD2,TRBV29-1,CSAYSGGAYEQYF,TGCAGCGCCTACTCGGGGGGAGCCTACGAGCAGTACTTC
-,TRBJ2-3,-,TRBV6-5,CASSRRGDADTQYF,TGTGCCAGCAGCCGTAGGGGGGACGCAGATACGCAGTATTTT
-,TRBJ1-2,-,TRBV6-6,CASEGYYGYTF,TGTGCCAGCGAGGGTTACTATGGCTACACCTTC
-,TRBJ2-7,TRBD2,TRBV7-9,CASSLAEGLAGSSYEQYF,TGTGCCAGCAGCTTAGCGGAGGGACTAGCGGGGAGCTCCTACGAGCAGTACTTC
few,TRBJ1-1,TRBD1,TRBV12-5,CASGFVIAGGNTEAFF,TGTGCTAGTGGTTTTGTTATAGCAGGGGGAAACACTGAAGCTTTCTTT
-,TRBJ1-1,-,TRBV5-8,CASSWTPGQQAFF,TGTGCCAGCAGCTGGACTCCGGGACAACAAGCTTTCTTT
-,TRBJ2-3,-,TRBV6-2/TRBV6-3,CASSYGDLGTDTQYF,TGTGCCAGCAGTTACGGAGACTTGGGCACAGATACGCAGTATTTT
-,TRBJ2-5,-,TRBV27,CASSSTRGGSETQYF,TGTGCCAGCAGTTCGACTAGAGGAGGTTCCGAGACCCAGTACTTC
once,TRBJ2-1,-,TRBV6-6,CASSYGPLTTFPRTDNEQFF,TGTGCCAGCAGTTACGGACCCCTTACCACCTTCCCCAGGACCGACAATGAGCAGTTCTTC
-,TRBJ1-1,-,TRBV19,CASRRKGEAFF,TGTGCCAGTAGAAGGAAAGGGGAAGCTTTCTTT
many,TRBJ2-5,TRBD2,TRBV6-1,CASIVRLAGGETQYF,TGTGCCAGCATCGTTAGGCTAGCGGGGGGAGAGACCCAGTACTTC
many,TRBJ1-2,-,TRBV19,CASSANYGYTF,TGTGCCAGTTCAGCTAACTATGGCTACACCTTC
-,TRBJ2-7,-,TRBV6-2/TRBV6-3,CASTALEYYEQYF,TGTGCCAGCACCGCTCTGGAATACTACGAGCAGTACTTC
few,TRBJ2-3,-,TRBV29-1,CSAEARNTDTQYF,TGCAGCGCCGAGGCCCGTAACACAGATACGCAGTATTTT
-,TRBJ1-1,-,TRBV5-6,CASSLMGTNTEAFF,TGTGCCAGCAGCTTGATGGGTACGAACACTGAAGCTTTCTTT
once,TRBJ1-1,-,TRBV6-2/TRBV6-3,CASRSYIEAFF,TGTGCCAGCAGGAGTTACATTGAAGCTTTCTTT
many,TRBJ1-2,TRBD1,TRBV10-3,CAISDFGTDNNYGYTF,TGTGCCATCAGTGATTTCGGGACAGATAATAACTATGGCTACACCTTC
few,TRBJ1-4,-,TRBV13,CASSFSQGNNEKLFF,TGTGCCAGCAGCTTTTCACAGGGCAATAATGAAAAACTGTTTTTT
many,TRBJ1-6,-,TRBV20-1,CSALVGALHF,TGCAGTGCTTTGGTAGGGGCCCTCCACTTT
few,TRBJ1-1,TRBD1,TRBV7-9,CASSLAGPGQGFGAFF,TGTGCCAGCAGCTTAGCGGGTCCGGGACAGGGGTTTGGAGCTTTCTTT